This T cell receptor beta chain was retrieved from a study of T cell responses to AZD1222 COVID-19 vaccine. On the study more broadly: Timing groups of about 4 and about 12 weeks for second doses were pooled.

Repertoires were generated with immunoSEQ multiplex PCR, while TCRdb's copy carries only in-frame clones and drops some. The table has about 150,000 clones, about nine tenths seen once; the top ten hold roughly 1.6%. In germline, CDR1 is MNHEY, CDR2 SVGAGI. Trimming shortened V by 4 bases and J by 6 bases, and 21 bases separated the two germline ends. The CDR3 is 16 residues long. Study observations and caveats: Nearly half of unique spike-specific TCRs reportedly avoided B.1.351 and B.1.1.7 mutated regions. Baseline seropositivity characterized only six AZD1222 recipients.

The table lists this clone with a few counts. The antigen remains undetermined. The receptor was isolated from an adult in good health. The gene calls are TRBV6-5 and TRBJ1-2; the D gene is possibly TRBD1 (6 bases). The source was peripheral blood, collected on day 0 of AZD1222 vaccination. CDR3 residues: CASSSLQGRAIDGYTF. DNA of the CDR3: TGTGCCAGCAGTTCACTCCAGGGGAGGGCGATTGATGGCTACACCTTC.